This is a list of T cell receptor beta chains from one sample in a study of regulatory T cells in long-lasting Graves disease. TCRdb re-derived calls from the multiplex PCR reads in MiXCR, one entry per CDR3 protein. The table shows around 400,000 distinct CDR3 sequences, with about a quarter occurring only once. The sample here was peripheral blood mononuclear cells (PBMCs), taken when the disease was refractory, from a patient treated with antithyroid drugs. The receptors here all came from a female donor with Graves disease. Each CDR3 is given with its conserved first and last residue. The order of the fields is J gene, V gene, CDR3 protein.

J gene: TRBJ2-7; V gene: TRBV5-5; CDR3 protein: CASERGREVGEQYF
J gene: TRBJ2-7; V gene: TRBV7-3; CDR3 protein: CASSLAGDGYEQYF
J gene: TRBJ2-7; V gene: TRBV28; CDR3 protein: CASGDRDEQYF
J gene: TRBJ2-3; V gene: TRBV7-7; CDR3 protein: CASSLTGGTDTQYF
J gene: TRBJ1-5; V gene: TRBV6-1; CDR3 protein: CASRDRINQPQHF
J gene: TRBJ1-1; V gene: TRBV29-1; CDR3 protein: CSDSGAMNTEAFF
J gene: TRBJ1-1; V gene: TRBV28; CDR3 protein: CASSFDPFLLRDLNAEAFF
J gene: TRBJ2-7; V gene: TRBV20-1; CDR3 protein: CSASNSGPSSYEQYF
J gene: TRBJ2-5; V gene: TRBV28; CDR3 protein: CARDGLEAGFGWTQYF
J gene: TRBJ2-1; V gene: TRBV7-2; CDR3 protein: CASSFYLNGPDEQFF
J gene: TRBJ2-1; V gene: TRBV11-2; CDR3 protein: CASSSLTSGGPSQQFF
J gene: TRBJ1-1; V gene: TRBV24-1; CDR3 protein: CATSDAGQGAEAFF
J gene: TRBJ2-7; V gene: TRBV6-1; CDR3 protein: CASSDTSRDSYEQYF
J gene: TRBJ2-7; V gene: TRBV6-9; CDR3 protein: CASSYSGVSPYEQYF
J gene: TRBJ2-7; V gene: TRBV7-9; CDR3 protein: CASSNLAGLFYEQYF
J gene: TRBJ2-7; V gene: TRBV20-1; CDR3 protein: CSAPAYRTYEQYF
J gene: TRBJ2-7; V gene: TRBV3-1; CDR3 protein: CASSQENFRGPYEQHF
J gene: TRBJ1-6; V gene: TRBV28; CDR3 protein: CASSSPFRDRNSPLHF
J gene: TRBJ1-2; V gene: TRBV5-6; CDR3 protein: CASRSGTWGYTF
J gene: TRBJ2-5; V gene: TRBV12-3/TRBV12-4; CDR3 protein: CASSLSFQTQYF
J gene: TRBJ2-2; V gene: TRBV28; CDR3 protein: CASTTPANTGELFF
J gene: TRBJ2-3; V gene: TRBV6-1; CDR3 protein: CASRKLRLRAGTDTQYF
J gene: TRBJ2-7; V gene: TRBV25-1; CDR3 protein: CASQTGISSYEQYF
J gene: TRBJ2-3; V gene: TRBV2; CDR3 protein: CASSRFSLTSTDTQYF
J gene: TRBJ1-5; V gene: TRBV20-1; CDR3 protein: CSALDRAGNQPQHF
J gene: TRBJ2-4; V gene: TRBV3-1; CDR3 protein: CASSQVLAGKNIQYF
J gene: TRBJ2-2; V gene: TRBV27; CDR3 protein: CASSSGTSGIPGELFF
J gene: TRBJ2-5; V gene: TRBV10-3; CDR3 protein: CAIGSRGQETQYF
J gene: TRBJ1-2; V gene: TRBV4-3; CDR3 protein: CASSQDFSWGDNYGYTF
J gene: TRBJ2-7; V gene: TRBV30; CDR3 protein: CAWSGVSYEQYF
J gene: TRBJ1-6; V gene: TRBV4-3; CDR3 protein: CASSQARPGTYNSPLHF
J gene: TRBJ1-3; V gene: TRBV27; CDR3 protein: CASSSRDLNANTIYF
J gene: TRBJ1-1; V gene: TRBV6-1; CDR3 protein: CASSAGQGAHSAFF
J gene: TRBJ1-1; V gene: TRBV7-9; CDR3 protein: CASSPPSTGGTEAFF
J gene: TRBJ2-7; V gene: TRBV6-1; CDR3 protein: CASRLNRQASYEQYF
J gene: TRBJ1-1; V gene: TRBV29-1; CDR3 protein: CSVHAGLNAGFHTEAFF
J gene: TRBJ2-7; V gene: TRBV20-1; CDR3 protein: CSARVAGLYEQYF
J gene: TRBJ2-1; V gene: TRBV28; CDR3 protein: CASSKGETGTTSYNEQFF
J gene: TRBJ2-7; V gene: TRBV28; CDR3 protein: CASSLRIGWEQYF
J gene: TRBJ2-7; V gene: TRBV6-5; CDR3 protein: CASSSAQTGGAYEQYF
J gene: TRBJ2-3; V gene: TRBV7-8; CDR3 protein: CASSRETWNTQYF
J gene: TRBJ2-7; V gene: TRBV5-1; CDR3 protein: CASSLAPPGQDYEQYF
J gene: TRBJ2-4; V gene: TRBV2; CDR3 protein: CASSDPRLGTKRKNIQYF
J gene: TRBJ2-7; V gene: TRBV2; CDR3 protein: CASSGLAGDMGEQYF
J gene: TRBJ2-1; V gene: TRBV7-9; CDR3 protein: CASRYRDFNYPGYNEQFF
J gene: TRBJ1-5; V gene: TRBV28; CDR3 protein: CASSSDPRYQPQHF
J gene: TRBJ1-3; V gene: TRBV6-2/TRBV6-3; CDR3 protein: CASSYSTAGNTIYF
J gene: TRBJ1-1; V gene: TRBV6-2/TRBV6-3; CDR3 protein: CATSQGRRGTEAFF
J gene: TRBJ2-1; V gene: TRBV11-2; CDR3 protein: CASSLGVRGDNEQFF
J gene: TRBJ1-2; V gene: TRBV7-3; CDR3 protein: CASSLAADGPDYYGYTF
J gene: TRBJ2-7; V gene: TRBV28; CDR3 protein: CASSFASYEQYF
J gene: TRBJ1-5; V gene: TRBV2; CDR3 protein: CASSETRSNQPQHF
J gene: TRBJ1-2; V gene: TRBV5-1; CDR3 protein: CASSTGQGRYGYTF
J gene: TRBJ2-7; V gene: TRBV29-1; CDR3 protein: CSVSGVYEQYF
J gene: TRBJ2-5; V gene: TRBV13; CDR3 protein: CASSRYRGSWQETQYF